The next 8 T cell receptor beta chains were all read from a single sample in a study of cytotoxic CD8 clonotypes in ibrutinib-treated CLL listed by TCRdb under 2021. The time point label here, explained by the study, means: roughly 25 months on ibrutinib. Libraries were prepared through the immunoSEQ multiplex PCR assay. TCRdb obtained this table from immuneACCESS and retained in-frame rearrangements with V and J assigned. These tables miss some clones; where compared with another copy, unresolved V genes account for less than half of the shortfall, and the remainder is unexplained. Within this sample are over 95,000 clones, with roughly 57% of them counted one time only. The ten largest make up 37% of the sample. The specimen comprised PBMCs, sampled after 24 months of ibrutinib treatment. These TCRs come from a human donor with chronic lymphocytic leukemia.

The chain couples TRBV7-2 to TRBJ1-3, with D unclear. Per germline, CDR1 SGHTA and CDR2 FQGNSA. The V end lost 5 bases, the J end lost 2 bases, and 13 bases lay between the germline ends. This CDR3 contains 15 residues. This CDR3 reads CASSSQAGTGNTIYF. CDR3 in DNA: TGTGCCAGCAGCAGTCAGGCGGGGACTGGAAACACCATATATTTT.

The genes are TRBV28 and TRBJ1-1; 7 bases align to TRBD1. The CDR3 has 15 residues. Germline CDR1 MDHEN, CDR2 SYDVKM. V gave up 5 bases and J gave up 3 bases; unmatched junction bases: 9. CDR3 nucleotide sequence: TGTGCCAGCAGTCCCCCGGAGGGGGCGTACACTGAAGCTTTCTTT. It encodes CASSPPEGAYTEAFF. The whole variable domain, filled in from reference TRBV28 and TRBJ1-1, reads DVKVTQSSRYLVKRTGEKVFLECVQDMDHENMFWYRQDPGLGLRLIYFSYDVKMKEKGDIPEGYSVSREKKERFSLILESASTNQTSMYLCASSPPEGAYTEAFFGQGTRLTVV.

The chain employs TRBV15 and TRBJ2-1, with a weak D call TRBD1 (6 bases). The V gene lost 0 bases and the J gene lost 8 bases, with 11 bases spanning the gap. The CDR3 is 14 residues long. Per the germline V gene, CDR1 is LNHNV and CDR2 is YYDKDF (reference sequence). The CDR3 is CATSRDQGPYEQFF. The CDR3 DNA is TGTGCCACCAGCAGAGATCAGGGGCCATATGAGCAGTTCTTC.

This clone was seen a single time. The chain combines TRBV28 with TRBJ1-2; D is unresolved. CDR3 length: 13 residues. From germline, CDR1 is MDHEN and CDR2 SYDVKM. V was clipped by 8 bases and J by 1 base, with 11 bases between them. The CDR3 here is CASGWTDNYGYTF. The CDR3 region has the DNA TGTGCCAGCGGATGGACGGATAACTATGGCTACACCTTC.

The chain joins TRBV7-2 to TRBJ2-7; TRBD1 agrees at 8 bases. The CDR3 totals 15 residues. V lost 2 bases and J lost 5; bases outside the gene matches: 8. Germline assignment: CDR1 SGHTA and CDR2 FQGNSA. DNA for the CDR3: TGTGCCAGCAGCTTATCCAGGGGGCGCGAGAACGAGCAGTACTTC. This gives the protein CASSLSRGRENEQYF.

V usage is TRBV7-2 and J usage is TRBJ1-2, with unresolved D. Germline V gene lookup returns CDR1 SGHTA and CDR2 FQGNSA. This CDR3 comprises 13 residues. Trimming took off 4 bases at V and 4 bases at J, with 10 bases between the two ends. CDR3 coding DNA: TGTGCCAGCAGCTCAGAGAGAGGCTATGGCTACACCTTC. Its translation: CASSSERGYGYTF.

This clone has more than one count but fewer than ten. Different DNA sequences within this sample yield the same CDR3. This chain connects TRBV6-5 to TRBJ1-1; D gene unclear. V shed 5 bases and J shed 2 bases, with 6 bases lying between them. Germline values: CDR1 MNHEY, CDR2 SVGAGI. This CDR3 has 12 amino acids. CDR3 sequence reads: CASSGTNTEAFF. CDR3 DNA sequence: TGTGCCAGCAGTGGTACAAACACTGAAGCTTTCTTT.

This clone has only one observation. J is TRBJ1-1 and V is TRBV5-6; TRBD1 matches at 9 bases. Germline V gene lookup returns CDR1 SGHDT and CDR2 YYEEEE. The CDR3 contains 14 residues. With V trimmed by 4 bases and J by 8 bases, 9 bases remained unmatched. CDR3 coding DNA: TGTGCCAGCAGCACCTTACAGGGGGCGAGAGAAGCTTTCTTT. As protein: CASSTLQGAREAFF.